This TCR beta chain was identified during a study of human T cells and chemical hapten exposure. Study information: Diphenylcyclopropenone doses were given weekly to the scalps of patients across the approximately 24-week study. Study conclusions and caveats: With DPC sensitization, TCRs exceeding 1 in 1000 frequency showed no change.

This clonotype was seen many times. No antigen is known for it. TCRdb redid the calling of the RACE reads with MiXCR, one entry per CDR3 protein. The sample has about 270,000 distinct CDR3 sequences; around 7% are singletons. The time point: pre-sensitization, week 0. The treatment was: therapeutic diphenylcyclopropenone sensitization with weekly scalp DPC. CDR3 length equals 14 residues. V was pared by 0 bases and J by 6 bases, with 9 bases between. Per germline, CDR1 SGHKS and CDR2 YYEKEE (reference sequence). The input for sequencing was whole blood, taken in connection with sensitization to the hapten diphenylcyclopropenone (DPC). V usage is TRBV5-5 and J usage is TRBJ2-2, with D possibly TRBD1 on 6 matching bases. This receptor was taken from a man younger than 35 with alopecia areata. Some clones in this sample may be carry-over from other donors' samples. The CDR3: CASSLDRAPGELFF. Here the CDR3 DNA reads TGTGCCAGCAGCTTGGACAGGGCCCCCGGGGAGCTGTTTTTT.